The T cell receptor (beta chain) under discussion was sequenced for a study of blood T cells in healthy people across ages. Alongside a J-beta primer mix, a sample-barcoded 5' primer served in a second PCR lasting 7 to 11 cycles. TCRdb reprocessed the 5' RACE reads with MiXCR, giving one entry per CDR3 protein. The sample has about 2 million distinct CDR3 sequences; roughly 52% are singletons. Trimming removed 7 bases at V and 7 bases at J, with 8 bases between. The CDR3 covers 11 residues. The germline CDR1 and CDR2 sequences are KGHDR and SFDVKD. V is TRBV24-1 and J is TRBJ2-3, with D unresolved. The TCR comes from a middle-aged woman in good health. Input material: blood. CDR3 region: CATRDLYTQYF. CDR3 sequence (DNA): TGTGCCACCAGAGACCTATATACGCAGTATTTT.